A single TCR beta chain is shown here with its context. This entry belongs to a study of blood T cell repertoires in COVID-19. At the level of the study: Samples taken during acute and convalescent COVID-19 were collected in the United States, Italy and Spain. In each case, the material was cDNA or gDNA derived from T cells, B-cell-depleted T cells, or PBMCs.

How the authors handled the data: Reference gene primer amplification gave estimated nucleated cell counts. The table came from immunoSEQ multiplex PCR; TCRdb's copy has only in-frame clones and leaves some out. The DNA was the basis for D and trimming; V, J and clone size are from that table. This sample has about 49,000 clones, with roughly 70% found just once. The CDR3 runs 11 residues. Germline V lookup: CDR1 DFQATT, CDR2 SNEGSKA (reference sequence). The gene calls are TRBV20-1 and TRBJ2-5, with D tentatively TRBD2 (6 bases). Sequencing used peripheral blood. This TCR derives from a woman aged 70-85 years with acute or convalescent COVID-19. The CDR3 DNA follows: TGCGTAGGGAAGGAGGGGGAGACCCAGTACTTC. This codes for CVGKEGETQYF.